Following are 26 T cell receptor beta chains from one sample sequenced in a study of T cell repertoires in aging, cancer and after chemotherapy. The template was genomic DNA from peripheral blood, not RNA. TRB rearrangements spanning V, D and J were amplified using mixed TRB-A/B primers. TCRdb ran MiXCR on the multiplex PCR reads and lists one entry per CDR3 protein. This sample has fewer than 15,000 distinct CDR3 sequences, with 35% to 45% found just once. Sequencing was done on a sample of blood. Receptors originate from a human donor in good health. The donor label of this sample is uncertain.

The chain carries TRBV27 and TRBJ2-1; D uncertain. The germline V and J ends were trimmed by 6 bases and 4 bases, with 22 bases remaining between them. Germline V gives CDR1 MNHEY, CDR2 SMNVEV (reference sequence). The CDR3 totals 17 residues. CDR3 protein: CASSAQLEPKTYNEQFF. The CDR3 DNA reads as TGTGCCAGCAGCGCCCAATTAGAGCCTAAGACTTACAATGAGCAGTTCTTC.

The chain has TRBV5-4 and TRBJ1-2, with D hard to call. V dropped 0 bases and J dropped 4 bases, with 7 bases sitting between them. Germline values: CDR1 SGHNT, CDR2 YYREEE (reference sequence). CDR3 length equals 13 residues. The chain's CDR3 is CASSLDRIYGYTF. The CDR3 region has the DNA TGTGCCAGCAGCTTGGACAGAATCTATGGCTACACCTTC.

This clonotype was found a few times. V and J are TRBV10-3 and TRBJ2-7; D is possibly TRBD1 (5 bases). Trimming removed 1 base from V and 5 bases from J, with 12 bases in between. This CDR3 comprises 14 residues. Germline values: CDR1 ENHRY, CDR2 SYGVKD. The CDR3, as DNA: TGTGCCATCAGTGAGTTAGCAGGGTCGGACGAGCAGTACTTC. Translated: CAISELAGSDEQYF.

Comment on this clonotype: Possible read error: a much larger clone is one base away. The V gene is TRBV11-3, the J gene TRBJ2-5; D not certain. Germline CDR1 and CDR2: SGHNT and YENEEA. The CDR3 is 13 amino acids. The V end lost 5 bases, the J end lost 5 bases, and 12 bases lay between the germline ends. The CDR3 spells CASSLRIGETQYF. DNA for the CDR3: TGTGCCAGCAGCCTTCGCATAGGGGAGACCCAGTACTTC.

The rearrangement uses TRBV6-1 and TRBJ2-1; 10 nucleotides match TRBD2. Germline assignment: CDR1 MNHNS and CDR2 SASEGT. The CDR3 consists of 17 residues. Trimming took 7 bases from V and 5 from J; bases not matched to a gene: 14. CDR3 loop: CASKALAGGSVNNEQFF. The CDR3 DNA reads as TGTGCCAGCAAGGCATTAGCGGGAGGTTCGGTGAACAATGAGCAGTTCTTC.

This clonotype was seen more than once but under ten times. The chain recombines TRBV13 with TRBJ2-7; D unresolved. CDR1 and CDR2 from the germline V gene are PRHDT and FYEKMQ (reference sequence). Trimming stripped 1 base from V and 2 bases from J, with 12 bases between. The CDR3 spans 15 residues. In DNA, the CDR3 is TGTGCCAGCAGCTTAGTCACAGACCCTCCCTACGAGCAGTACTTC. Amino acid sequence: CASSLVTDPPYEQYF.

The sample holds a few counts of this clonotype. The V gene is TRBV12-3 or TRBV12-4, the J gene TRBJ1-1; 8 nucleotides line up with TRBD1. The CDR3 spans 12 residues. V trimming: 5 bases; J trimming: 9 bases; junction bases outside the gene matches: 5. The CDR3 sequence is CASSSGTGKAFF. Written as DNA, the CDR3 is TGTGCCAGCAGTAGCGGGACAGGAAAAGCTTTCTTT.

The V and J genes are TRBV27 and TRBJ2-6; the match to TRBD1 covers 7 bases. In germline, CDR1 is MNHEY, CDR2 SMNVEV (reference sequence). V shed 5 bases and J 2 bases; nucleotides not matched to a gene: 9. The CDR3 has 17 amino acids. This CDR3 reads CASSPRQGATGANVLTF. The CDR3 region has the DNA TGTGCCAGCAGTCCGAGACAGGGAGCTACTGGGGCCAACGTCCTGACTTTC.

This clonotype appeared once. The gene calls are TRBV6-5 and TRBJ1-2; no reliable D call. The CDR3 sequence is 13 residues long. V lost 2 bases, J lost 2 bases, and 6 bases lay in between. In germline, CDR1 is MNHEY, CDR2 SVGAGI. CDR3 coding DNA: TGTGCCAGCAGTTACGGGAGGAACTATGGCTACACCTTC. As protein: CASSYGRNYGYTF.

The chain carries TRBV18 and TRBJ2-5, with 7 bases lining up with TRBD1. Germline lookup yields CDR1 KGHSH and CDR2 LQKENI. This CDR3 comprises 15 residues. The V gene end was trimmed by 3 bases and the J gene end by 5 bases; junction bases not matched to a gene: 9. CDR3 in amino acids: CASSPGTVMGETQYF. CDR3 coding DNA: TGTGCCAGCTCACCCGGGACAGTGATGGGGGAGACCCAGTACTTC.

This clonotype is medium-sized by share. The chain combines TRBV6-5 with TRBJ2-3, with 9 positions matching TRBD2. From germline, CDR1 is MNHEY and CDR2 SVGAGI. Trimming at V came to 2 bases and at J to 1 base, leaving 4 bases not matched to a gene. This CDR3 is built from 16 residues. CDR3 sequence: CASSYTTSGRTDTQYF. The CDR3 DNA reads TGTGCCAGCAGTTACACAACTAGCGGGCGCACAGATACGCAGTATTTT.

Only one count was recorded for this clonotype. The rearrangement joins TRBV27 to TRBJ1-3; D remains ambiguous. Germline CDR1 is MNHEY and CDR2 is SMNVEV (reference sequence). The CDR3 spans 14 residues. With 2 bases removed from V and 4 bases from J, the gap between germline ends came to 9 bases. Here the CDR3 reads CASSLRSVGNTIYF. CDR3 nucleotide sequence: TGTGCCAGCAGTTTACGTTCTGTGGGAAACACCATATATTTT.

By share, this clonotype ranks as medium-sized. As DNA, the CDR3 is TGTGCCAGCGCGGGGGACCCTACAGGGCTGGGGAATGAGCAGTTCTTC. This codes for CASAGDPTGLGNEQFF. The chain carries TRBV11-1 and TRBJ2-1; tentative D call: TRBD2 (7 bases). CDR1 is SGHAT and CDR2 is FQDESV in the germline V gene (reference sequence). The CDR3 loop spans 16 amino acids. V was cut by 8 bases and J by 7 bases, with 24 bases left in between.

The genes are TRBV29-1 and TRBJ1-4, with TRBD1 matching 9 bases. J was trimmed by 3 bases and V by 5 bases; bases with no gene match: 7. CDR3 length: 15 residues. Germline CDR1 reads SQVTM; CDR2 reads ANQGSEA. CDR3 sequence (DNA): TGCAGCGTTAATTTGAGGACAGGGGCTAATGAAAAACTGTTTTTT. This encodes CSVNLRTGANEKLFF.

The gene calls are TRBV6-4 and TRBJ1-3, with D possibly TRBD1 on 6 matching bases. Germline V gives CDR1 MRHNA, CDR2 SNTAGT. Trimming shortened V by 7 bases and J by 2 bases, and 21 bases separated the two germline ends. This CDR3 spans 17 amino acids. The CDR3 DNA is TGTGCCAGCACCAATGGGGCAGGGGCCTTTACTGGAAACACCATATATTTT. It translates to CASTNGAGAFTGNTIYF.

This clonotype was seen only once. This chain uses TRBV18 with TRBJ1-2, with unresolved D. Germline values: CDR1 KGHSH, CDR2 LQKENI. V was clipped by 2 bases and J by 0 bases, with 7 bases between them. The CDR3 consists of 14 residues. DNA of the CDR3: TGTGCCAGCTCACCATCAGAGACTAACTATGGCTACACCTTC. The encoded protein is CASSPSETNYGYTF.

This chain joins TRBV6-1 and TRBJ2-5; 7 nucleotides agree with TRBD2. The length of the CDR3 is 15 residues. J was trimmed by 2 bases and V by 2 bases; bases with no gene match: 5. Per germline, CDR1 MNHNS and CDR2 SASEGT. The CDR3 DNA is TGTGCCAGCAGTGAACTGGGGGGGGGGCAAGAGACCCAGTACTTC. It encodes CASSELGGGQETQYF.

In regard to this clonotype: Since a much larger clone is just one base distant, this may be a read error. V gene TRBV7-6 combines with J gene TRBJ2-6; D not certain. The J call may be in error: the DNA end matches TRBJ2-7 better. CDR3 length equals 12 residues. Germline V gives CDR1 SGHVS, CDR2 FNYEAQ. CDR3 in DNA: TGTGCCAGCGGCCTAAAGCTCAGTGAGCAGTACTTC. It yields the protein CASGLKLSEQYF.

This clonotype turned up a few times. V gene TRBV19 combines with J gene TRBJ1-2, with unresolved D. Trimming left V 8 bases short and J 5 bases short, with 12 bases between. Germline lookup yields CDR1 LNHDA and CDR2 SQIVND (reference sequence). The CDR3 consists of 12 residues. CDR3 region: CASLGRGYGYTF. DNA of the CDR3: TGTGCCAGTCTCGGTCGAGGATATGGCTACACCTTC.

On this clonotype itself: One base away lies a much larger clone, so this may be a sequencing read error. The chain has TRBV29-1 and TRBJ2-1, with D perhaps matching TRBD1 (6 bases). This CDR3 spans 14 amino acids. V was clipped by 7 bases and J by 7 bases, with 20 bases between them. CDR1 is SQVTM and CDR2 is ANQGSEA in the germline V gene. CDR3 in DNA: TGCAGCGCACACCCGAGACAGGTTTTGAATGAGCAGTTCTTC. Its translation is CSAHPRQVLNEQFF.

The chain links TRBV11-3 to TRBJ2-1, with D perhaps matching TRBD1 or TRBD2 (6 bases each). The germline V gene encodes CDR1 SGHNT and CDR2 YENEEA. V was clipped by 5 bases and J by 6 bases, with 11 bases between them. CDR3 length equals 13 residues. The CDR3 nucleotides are TGTGCCAGCAGCCACCCGGGGGCCAATGAGCAGTTCTTC. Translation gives CASSHPGANEQFF.

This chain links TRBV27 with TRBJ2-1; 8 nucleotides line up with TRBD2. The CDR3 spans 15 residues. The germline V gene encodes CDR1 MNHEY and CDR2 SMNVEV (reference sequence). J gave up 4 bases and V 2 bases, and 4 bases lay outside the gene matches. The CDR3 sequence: CASSLQRGFYNEQFF. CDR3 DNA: TGTGCCAGCAGTTTACAGCGGGGGTTTTACAATGAGCAGTTCTTC.

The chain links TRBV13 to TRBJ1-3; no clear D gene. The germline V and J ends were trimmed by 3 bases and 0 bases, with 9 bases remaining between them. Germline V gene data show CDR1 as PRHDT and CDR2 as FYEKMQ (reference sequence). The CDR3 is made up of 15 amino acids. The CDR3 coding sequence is TGTGCCAGCAGCTTTAGGAGGAGCTCTGGAAACACCATATATTTT. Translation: CASSFRRSSGNTIYF. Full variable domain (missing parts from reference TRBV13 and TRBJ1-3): AAGVIQSPRHLIKEKRETATLKCYPIPRHDTVYWYQQGPGQDPQFLISFYEKMQSDKGSIPDRFSAQQFSDYHSELNMSSLELGDSALYFCASSFRRSSGNTIYFGEGSWLTVV.

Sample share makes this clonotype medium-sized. The CDR3 region is CASSIPGTREQFF. CDR3 nucleotides: TGTGCCAGTAGTATACCGGGAACTCGGGAGCAGTTCTTC. This sequence joins TRBV19 and TRBJ2-1; the D gene is possibly TRBD2 (5 bases). Trimming shortened V by 2 bases and J by 10 bases, and 12 bases separated the two germline ends. This CDR3 comprises 13 residues. Per the germline V gene, CDR1 is LNHDA and CDR2 is SQIVND (reference sequence).

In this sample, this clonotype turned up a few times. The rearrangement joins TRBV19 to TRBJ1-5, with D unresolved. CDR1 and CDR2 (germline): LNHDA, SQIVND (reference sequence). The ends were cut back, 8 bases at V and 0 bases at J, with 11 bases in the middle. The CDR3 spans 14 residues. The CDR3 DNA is TGTGCCAGTGCGCCGTCCGGTAGCAATCAGCCCCAGCATTTT. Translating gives CASAPSGSNQPQHF.

CDR3 coding DNA: TGTGCCAGCAGCTTGGTGAGAGCTGGCGGGAGAAGCGGAGATACGCAGTATTTT. Translating it yields CASSLVRAGGRSGDTQYF. The gene calls are TRBV11-3 and TRBJ2-3; 7 nucleotides line up with TRBD2. The CDR3 loop spans 18 amino acids. V gave up 3 bases and J gave up 5 bases; unmatched junction bases: 17. Germline assignment: CDR1 SGHNT and CDR2 YENEEA.